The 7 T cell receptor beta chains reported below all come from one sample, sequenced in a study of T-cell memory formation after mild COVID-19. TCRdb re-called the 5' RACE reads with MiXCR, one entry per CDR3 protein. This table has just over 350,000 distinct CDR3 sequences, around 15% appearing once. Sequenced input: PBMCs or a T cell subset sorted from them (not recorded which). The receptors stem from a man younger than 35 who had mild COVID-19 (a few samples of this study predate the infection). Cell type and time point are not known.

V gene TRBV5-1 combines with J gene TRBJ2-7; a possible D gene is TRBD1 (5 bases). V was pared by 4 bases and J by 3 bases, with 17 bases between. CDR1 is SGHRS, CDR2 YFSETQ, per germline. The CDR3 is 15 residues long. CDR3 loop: CASSTHLRDLYEQYF. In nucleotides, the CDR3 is TGCGCCAGCAGCACTCACCTCAGGGATCTCTACGAGCAGTACTTC.

The CDR3 here is CATEAPDIQETQYF. CDR3 in DNA: TGTGCCACCGAAGCCCCGGACATTCAAGAGACCCAGTACTTC. The chain couples TRBV28 to TRBJ2-5; D possibly corresponds to TRBD1 (5 bases). Germline CDR1 reads MDHEN; CDR2 reads SYDVKM. The CDR3 has 14 amino acids. V was clipped by 10 bases and J by 2 bases, with 17 bases between them.

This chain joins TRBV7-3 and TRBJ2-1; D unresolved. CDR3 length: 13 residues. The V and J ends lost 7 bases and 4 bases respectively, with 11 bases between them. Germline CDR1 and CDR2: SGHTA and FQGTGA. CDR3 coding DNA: TGTGCCAGCACCCCCGGATCATACAATGAGCAGTTCTTC. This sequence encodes CASTPGSYNEQFF.

The CDR3 DNA reads TGTGCCAGCAATGAAGGGGGGACAGGGGTGGTCAATGAGCAGTTCTTC. Protein sequence: CASNEGGTGVVNEQFF. The rearrangement uses TRBV9 and TRBJ2-1; TRBD1 aligns across 10 bases. Germline-derived CDR1 and CDR2 are SGDLS and YYNGEE. J gave up 6 bases and V 6 bases, and 12 bases lay outside the gene matches. The CDR3 contains 16 residues. The complete variable domain, with remaining parts taken from reference TRBV9 and TRBJ2-1, reads DSGVTQTPKHLITATGQRVTLRCSPRSGDLSVYWYQQSLDQGLQFLIQYYNGEERAKGNILERFSAQQFPDLHSELNLSSLELGDSALYFCASNEGGTGVVNEQFFGPGTRLTVL.

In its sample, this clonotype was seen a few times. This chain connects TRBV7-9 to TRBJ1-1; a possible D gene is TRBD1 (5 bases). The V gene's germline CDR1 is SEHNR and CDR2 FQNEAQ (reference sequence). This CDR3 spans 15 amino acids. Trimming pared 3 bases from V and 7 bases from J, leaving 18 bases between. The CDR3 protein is CASSFARTGTSEAFF. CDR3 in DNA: TGTGCCAGCAGCTTTGCGAGGACGGGGACGAGTGAAGCTTTCTTT.

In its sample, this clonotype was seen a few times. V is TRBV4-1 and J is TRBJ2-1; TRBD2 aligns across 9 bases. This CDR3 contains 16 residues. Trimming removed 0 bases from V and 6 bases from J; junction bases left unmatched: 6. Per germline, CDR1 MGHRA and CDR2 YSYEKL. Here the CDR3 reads CASSQEWRGGRNEQFF. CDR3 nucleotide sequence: TGCGCCAGCAGCCAAGAGTGGCGGGGGGGCCGCAATGAGCAGTTCTTC.

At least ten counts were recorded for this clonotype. In nucleotides, the CDR3 is TGTGCCAGCAGCTTCCAGGGGATTTACGAGCAGTACTTC. Residues: CASSFQGIYEQYF. The rearrangement uses TRBV5-6 and TRBJ2-7, with D possibly TRBD1 on 6 matching bases. The CDR3 extends over 13 amino acids. Germline V CDR1 and CDR2: SGHDT, YYEEEE. The V gene lost 2 bases and the J gene lost 4 bases, with 10 bases spanning the gap.